This section outlines one TCR beta chain sequence together with its context. Its antigen is still unknown. These data originate in a study of T cells in Graves' hyperthyroidism and ophthalmopathy. General observations from the study: From stable hyperthyroidism, ophthalmopathy was set apart by a 13 V-J model.

It was RNA transcripts that yielded the amplified TCR beta CDR3 regions. The HTBI primer set was used in a first-round RT-PCR of the TCR CDR3. TCRdb used MiXCR to reprocess the multiplex PCR reads, holding one entry per CDR3 protein. The sample shows roughly 500,000 distinct CDR3 sequences, approximately 15% of them seen only once. The V segment lost 2 bases and the J segment 6 bases; nucleotides outside the gene matches: 13. The CDR3 totals 18 residues. Germline V gives CDR1 ENHRY, CDR2 SYGVKD. The receptor was isolated from a woman younger than 45 with Graves' hyperthyroidism that later progressed to Graves' ophthalmopathy. The rearrangement uses TRBV10-3 and TRBJ2-3; 11 nucleotides align to TRBD2. The sequenced sample was blood. CDR3 residues: CAISEGTAGTSGKDTQYF. CDR3 coding DNA: TGTGCCATCAGTGAGGGGACAGCCGGGACTAGCGGCAAGGATACGCAGTATTTT.